What follows describes a single T cell receptor (beta chain). The junction departs from germline at one end; a sequencing error may be responsible. The sample comes from a study of blood T cell repertoires in COVID-19. Overall study: PBMCs, B-cell-depleted T cells, or T cells were the source of the cDNA or gDNA that made up the material.

Per the study methods: Reference gene primers were amplified, and this amplification served to estimate nucleated cell counts. The table came from immunoSEQ multiplex PCR; TCRdb's copy has only in-frame clones and leaves some out. The DNA was the basis for D and trimming; V, J and clone size are from that table. Among about 180,000 clones listed, about three quarters were seen once. Germline assignment: CDR1 ENHRY and CDR2 SYGVKD. This CDR3 spans 17 amino acids. The source is a woman in her 70s with acute or convalescent COVID-19. The V and J genes are TRBV10-3 and TRBJ2-5, with D perhaps matching TRBD2 (7 bases). Specimen: peripheral blood. DNA for the CDR3: TGTGCCATCGGTGACGGCCGGGACACCGGGGGGCAAGAGACCCAGTACTTC. Protein sequence: CAIGDGRDTGGQETQYF.